This TCR beta chain derives from a study of CD8 T cells in ankylosing spondylitis. This CDR3 is 12 amino acids long. Trimming pared 0 bases from V and 7 bases from J, leaving 10 bases between. Germline V lookup: CDR1 GTSNPN, CDR2 SVGIG (reference sequence). This clonotype has a handful of counts. Antigen unknown. TCR beta libraries were made by quantitative 5'-RACE with molecular barcodes. One entry per CDR3 protein, called by TCRdb with MiXCR from the 5' RACE reads. The sample contains 300,000 to 400,000 distinct CDR3 sequences, about 22% of which appear only once. Broader study findings: Among TCR beta sequences, a motif of several highly homologous variants appeared characteristic of ankylosing spondylitis blood.

The clonotype originates from a male donor with ankylosing spondylitis. The rearrangement joins TRBV30 to TRBJ2-7; TRBD2 might be the D (6 bases). Sequencing was performed on blood, either unsorted or a sorted T cell fraction (not recorded which). The CDR3 spells CAWSVLGGEQYF. The CDR3, as DNA: TGTGCCTGGAGTGTTTTAGGAGGGGAGCAGTACTTC.